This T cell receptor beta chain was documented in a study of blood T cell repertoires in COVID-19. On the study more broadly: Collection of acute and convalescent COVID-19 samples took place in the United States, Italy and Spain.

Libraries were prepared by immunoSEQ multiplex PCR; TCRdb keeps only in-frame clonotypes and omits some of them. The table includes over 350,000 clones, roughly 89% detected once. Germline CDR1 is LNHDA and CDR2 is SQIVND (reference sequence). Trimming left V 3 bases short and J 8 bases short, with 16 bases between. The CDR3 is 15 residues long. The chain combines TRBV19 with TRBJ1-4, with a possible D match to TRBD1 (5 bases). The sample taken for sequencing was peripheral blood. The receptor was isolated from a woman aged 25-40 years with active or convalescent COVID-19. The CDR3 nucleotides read TGTGCCAGTAGTATTGGTGGAGGGGTACGAGAAAAACTGTTTTTT. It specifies CASSIGGGVREKLFF.